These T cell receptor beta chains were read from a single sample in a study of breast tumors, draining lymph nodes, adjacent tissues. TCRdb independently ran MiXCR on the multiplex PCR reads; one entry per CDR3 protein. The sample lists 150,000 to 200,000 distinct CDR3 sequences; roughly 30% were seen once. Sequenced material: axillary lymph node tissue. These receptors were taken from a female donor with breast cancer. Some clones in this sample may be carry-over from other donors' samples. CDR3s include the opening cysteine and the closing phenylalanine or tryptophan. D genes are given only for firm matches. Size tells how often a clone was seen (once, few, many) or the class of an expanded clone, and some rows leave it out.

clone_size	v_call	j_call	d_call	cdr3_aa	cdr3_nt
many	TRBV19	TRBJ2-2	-	CASSIGGQITGELFF	TGTGCCAGTAGTATAGGAGGACAGATCACCGGGGAGCTGTTTTTT
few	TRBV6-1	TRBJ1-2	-	CASSDTYYGYTF	TGTGCCAGCAGTGACACCTACTATGGCTACACCTTC
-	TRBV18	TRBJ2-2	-	CASSPSQGSKGTGELFF	TGTGCCAGCTCACCGTCGCAGGGGTCCAAGGGCACCGGGGAGCTGTTTTTT
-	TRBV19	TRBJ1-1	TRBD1	CASTYRGRGTEAFF	TGTGCCAGTACCTACAGGGGGCGAGGCACTGAAGCTTTCTTT
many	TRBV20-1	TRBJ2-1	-	CSASSLKRYNEQFF	TGCAGTGCTAGTTCCCTCAAACGGTACAATGAGCAGTTCTTC
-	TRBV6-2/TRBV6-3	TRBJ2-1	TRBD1	CATRWDRMGNEQFF	TGTGCCACTCGTTGGGACAGGATGGGCAATGAGCAGTTCTTC
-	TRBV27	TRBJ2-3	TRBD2	CASSRLAGGTDTQYF	TGTGCCAGCAGCCGACTAGCGGGGGGCACAGATACGCAGTATTTT
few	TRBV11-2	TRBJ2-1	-	CASSNHRDTTYNEQFF	TGTGCCAGCAGCAATCACCGGGACACGACCTACAATGAGCAGTTCTTC
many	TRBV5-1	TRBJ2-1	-	CASSLGALGVSEQFF	TGCGCCAGCAGCTTGGGAGCCTTGGGAGTCAGTGAGCAGTTCTTC
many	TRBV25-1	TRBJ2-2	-	CASSDAIGELFF	TGTGCCAGCAGTGATGCGATCGGGGAGCTGTTTTTT
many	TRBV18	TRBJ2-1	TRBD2	CASSQLAGDNEQFF	TGTGCCAGCTCACAGCTAGCGGGAGATAATGAGCAGTTCTTC
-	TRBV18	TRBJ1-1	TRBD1	CASSLQEGAETEAFF	TGTGCCAGCTCACTACAGGAGGGGGCGGAAACTGAAGCTTTCTTT
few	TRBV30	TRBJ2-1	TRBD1	CALDRVVNNEQFF	TGTGCCTTGGACAGGGTGGTTAACAATGAGCAGTTCTTC
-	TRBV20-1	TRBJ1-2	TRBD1	CSARDRGRGYGYTF	TGCAGTGCTAGAGATAGGGGGCGAGGCTATGGCTACACCTTC
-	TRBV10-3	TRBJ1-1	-	CAISGVGGANTEAFF	TGTGCCATCAGTGGTGTTGGGGGCGCGAACACTGAAGCTTTCTTT
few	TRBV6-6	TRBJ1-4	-	CASIRGKGELFF	TGTGCCAGCATTCGGGGGAAAGGGGAACTGTTTTTT
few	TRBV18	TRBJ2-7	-	CASSPNRFGAGLSANLEQYF	TGTGCCAGCTCACCAAACAGATTCGGGGCAGGACTATCTGCGAATTTGGAGCAGTACTTC
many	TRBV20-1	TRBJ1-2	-	CSAGQESDYGYTF	TGCAGTGCTGGGCAGGAGTCAGACTATGGCTACACCTTC
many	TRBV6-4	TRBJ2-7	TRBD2	CASKINFSAGAGSSYEQYF	TGTGCCAGCAAAATTAACTTTTCTGCGGGAGCGGGGTCCTCCTACGAGCAGTACTTC
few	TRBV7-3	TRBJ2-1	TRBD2	CASSSSGGGVNEQFF	TGTGCCAGCAGCTCGTCTGGCGGGGGGGTGAATGAGCAGTTCTTC
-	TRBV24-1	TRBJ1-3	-	CATSDPGRTEAFFGQGTIYF	-
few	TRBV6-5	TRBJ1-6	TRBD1	CASTPGQGGKSPLHF	TGTGCCAGCACCCCGGGACAGGGTGGGAAATCACCCCTCCACTTT
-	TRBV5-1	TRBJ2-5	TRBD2	CASSIGLAGGPETQYF	TGCGCCAGCAGCATCGGACTAGCGGGAGGGCCGGAGACCCAGTACTTC
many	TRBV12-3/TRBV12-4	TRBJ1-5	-	CASSSNQINQPQHF	TGTGCCAGCAGTTCTAATCAAATCAATCAGCCCCAGCATTTT
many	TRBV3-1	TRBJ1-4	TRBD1	CASSNQGAANEKLFF	TGTGCCAGCAGTAATCAGGGGGCGGCTAATGAAAAACTGTTTTTT
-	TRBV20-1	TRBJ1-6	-	CSARELEGGSPLHF	TGCAGTGCTAGAGAATTGGAAGGGGGATCACCCCTCCACTTT
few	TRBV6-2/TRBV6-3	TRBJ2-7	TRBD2	CASSRLATYEQYF	TGTGCCAGCAGTAGACTAGCGACCTACGAGCAGTACTTC
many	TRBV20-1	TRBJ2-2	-	CSAPEPTGELFF	TGCAGTGCTCCTGAGCCTACCGGGGAGCTGTTTTTT
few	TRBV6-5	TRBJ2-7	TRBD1	CASSTRQGTYEQYF	TGTGCCAGCAGCACCAGACAGGGGACCTACGAGCAGTACTTC